This TCR beta chain originates from a study of CD8 T cells in Susac syndrome. CD8+ and CD4+ T cells from blood underwent TCR beta sequencing. The ends were cut back, 1 base at V and 10 bases at J, with 5 bases in the middle. This CDR3 has 12 residues. Reverse transcription of roughly 0.45 to 1 ug RNA was carried out with random hexamers. With immunoSEQ multiplex PCR, TCR beta CDR3 was amplified across 54 Vbeta and 13 Jbeta. TCRdb re-called the immunoSEQ multiplex PCR reads with MiXCR, one entry per CDR3 protein. The table records around 190,000 distinct CDR3 sequences, 90% to 95% of them present only once. Whole-study findings and limits: The study conceded that its TCR sequencing and HLA analysis involved relatively few individuals.

On this clonotype itself: What it recognizes is unknown.

The clonotype comes from a human donor in good health. The chain joins TRBV12-3 or TRBV12-4 to TRBJ1-6; D unclear. The sequenced sample consisted of CD4+ T cells from PBMCs. CDR3 DNA sequence: TGTGCCAGCAGTTTAGATAGCTCACCCCTCCACTTT. Its protein product is CASSLDSSPLHF.